Listed below are T cell receptor beta chains from one sample, sequenced in a study of blood T cell repertoires in COVID-19. TCRdb's table, derived via immunoSEQ multiplex PCR, lists solely in-frame clones and lacks some. The sample includes some 530,000 clones, roughly nine tenths seen only once; the top ten take 8.3%. Sequenced: PBMCs or T cells enriched from blood (not recorded which). The receptors come from a woman aged 55 to 70 who had recovered from COVID-19. Each CDR3 is given with its conserved first and last residue. A D gene is named only where the DNA matches it firmly. For some rows the clone size is stated as once, few or many, or as a class when expanded; others skip it.

CDR3 length: 16; J gene: TRBJ2-1; D gene: NA; V gene: TRBV9; clone size: NA; CDR3 DNA: TGTGCCAGCAGCGTAAGGAGGGGGGGGGAGAACAATGAGCAGTTCTTC; CDR3 protein: CASSVRRGGENNEQFF
CDR3 length: 14; J gene: TRBJ2-2; D gene: NA; V gene: TRBV4-1; clone size: few; CDR3 DNA: TGCGCCAGCAGCCAAGGGCTAGAGGCCGGGGAGCTGTTTTTT; CDR3 protein: CASSQGLEAGELFF
CDR3 length: 15; J gene: TRBJ2-1; D gene: TRBD1; V gene: TRBV6-5; clone size: few; CDR3 DNA: TGTGCCAGCAGCCCCAACGGACAGGGTTACAATGAGCAGTTCTTC; CDR3 protein: CASSPNGQGYNEQFF
CDR3 length: 15; J gene: TRBJ1-6; D gene: NA; V gene: TRBV5-1; clone size: NA; CDR3 DNA: TGCGCCAGCAGCTTGGCCTCAGGGCACAATTCACCCCTCCACTTT; CDR3 protein: CASSLASGHNSPLHF
CDR3 length: 17; J gene: TRBJ2-3; D gene: TRBD2; V gene: TRBV4-2; clone size: NA; CDR3 DNA: TGTGCCAGCAGCCGTGAAGTACTAGCGGGGGGCACAGATACGCAGTATTTT; CDR3 protein: CASSREVLAGGTDTQYF
CDR3 length: 12; J gene: TRBJ1-1; D gene: TRBD1; V gene: TRBV12-3/TRBV12-4; clone size: NA; CDR3 DNA: TGTGCCAGCAGCAGGGACAGGGGGCCCTCGTTCTTT; CDR3 protein: CASSRDRGPSFF
CDR3 length: 11; J gene: TRBJ1-5; D gene: NA; V gene: TRBV6-6; clone size: NA; CDR3 DNA: TGTGCCAGCAGTCAAGGGGTGCCCCAGCATTTT; CDR3 protein: CASSQGVPQHF
CDR3 length: 15; J gene: TRBJ1-5; D gene: NA; V gene: TRBV19; clone size: NA; CDR3 DNA: TGTGCCAGCCGAGATGTGCAGGGTATAAGTCAGCCCCAGCATTTT; CDR3 protein: CASRDVQGISQPQHF
CDR3 length: 14; J gene: TRBJ1-4; D gene: TRBD1; V gene: TRBV5-1; clone size: few; CDR3 DNA: TGCGCCAGCAGCTTGGGGGGACAGGGGGAAAAACTGTTTTTT; CDR3 protein: CASSLGGQGEKLFF
CDR3 length: 13; J gene: TRBJ1-1; D gene: NA; V gene: TRBV7-9; clone size: NA; CDR3 DNA: TGTGCCAGCAGCTTAGGGTGGGGCGGTGAAGCTTTCTTT; CDR3 protein: CASSLGWGGEAFF
CDR3 length: 14; J gene: TRBJ1-4; D gene: NA; V gene: TRBV6-5; clone size: once; CDR3 DNA: TGTGCCAGCAGCTGGGGCAGGTCCAATGAAAAACTGTTTTTT; CDR3 protein: CASSWGRSNEKLFF
CDR3 length: 17; J gene: TRBJ2-7; D gene: TRBD2; V gene: TRBV2; clone size: NA; CDR3 DNA: TGTGCCAGCAGTGAAGCGCGGGGGAAATTAGGTTCCTACGAGCAGTACTTC; CDR3 protein: CASSEARGKLGSYEQYF
CDR3 length: 17; J gene: TRBJ1-6; D gene: TRBD1; V gene: TRBV5-1; clone size: once; CDR3 DNA: TGCGCCAGCAGCCTAATGGGACAGAGCTCCTATAATTCACCCCTCCACTTT; CDR3 protein: CASSLMGQSSYNSPLHF
CDR3 length: 15; J gene: TRBJ1-1; D gene: NA; V gene: TRBV5-4; clone size: NA; CDR3 DNA: TGTGCCAGCAGCCCCGGGACACCACGGAACACTGAAGCTTTCTTT; CDR3 protein: CASSPGTPRNTEAFF
CDR3 length: 14; J gene: TRBJ1-4; D gene: NA; V gene: TRBV5-1; clone size: NA; CDR3 DNA: TGCGCCAGCAGCTTGTTCTCAACTAATGAAAAACTGTTTTTT; CDR3 protein: CASSLFSTNEKLFF
CDR3 length: 17; J gene: TRBJ2-2; D gene: NA; V gene: TRBV24-1; clone size: NA; CDR3 DNA: TGTGCCACTAGCGGGAACCCCGGGACAGCGAACACCGGGGAGCTGTTTTTT; CDR3 protein: CATSGNPGTANTGELFF